This TCR beta chain was captured in a study of STAT3 mutations in large granular lymphocyte leukemia. Points from the study as a whole: In some patients, a small highly pathogenic clone possibly went undetected. Every T-cell large granular lymphocyte leukemia patient had at least one immunodominant TCR beta clonotype.

Sequenced by immunoSEQ multiplex PCR; TCRdb stores in-frame clones only, minus some. The table lists 3,000 to 4,000 clones, 74% of them singletons. A note on this clone: Its antigen is unidentified.

The CDR3 is 16 amino acids. V lost 0 bases and J lost 4, with 15 bases in between. Per the germline V gene, CDR1 is MNHNS and CDR2 is SASEGT. The sequence derives from a man aged 60 to 69 with T-cell large granular lymphocyte leukemia. Some clones in this sample may be carry-over from other donors' samples. The sample was peripheral blood mononuclear cells. The chain recombines TRBV6-1 with TRBJ1-2; no reliable D call. CDR3 in DNA: TGTGCCAGCAGTGAAGCCCCAAGGATCCCAGGCTATGGCTACACCTTC. Residues: CASSEAPRIPGYGYTF.